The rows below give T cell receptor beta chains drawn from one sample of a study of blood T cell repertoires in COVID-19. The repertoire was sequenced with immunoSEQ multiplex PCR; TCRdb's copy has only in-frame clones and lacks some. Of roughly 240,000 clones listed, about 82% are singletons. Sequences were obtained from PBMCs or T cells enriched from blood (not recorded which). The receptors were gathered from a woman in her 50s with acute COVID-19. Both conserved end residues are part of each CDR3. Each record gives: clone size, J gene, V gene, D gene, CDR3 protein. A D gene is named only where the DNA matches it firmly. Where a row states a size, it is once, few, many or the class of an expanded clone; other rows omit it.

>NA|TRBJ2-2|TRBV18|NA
CASSPPPGVNTGELFF
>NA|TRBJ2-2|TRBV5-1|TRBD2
CASSLVIAGNTGELFF
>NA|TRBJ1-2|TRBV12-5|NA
CASGYELLYGYTF
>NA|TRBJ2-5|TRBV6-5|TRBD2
CASRRSGGEVTQYF
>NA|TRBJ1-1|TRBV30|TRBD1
CAWSGGQGGNEAFF
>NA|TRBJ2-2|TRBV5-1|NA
CASSLADREDTGELFF
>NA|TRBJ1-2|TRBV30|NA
CARGGSLYGYTF
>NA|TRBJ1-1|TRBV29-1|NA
CSVEAGRYVEAFF
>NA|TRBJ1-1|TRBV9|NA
CASSVGQGSEAFF
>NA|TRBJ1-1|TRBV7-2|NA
CASSPEGEAFF
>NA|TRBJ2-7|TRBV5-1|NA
CASSLDDYPSYEQYF
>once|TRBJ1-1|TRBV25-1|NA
CASISRSQRPTEAFF
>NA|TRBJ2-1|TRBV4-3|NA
CASSQGTAGYNEQFF
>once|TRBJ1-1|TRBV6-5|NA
CAPGAGEANVEAFF
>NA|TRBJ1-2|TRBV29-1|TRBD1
CSVVGQGASYGYTF
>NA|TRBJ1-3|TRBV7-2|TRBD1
CASSPEGAAGNTIYF
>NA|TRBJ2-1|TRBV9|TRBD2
CASSAGLAGGPPYNEQFF
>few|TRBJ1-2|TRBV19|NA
CASSPRTEGYTF
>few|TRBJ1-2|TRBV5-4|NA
CASSRDNVGYTF
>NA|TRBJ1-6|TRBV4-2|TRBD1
CASSQEVDWDSSYNSPLHF
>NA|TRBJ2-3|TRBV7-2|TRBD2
CASSLGLAGTSTDTQYF
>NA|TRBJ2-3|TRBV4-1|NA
CASSQDHRAGASSTDTQYF
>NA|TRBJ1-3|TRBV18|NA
CASSPYQTSPAGNTIYF
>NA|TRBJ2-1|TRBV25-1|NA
CASVRVQGGSNEQFF
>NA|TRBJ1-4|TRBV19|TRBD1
CASSRMTGGFEKLFF
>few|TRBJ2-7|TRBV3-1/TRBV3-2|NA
CASSRQATSYEQYF
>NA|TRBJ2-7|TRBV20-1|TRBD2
CSASGAGAFSYEQYF
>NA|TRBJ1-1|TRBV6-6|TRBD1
CASSPGTGGVISRLNTEAFF
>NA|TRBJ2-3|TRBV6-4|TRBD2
CASSPGLAGGMGTQYF
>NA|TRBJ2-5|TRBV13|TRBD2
CASSLTGTSRETQYF
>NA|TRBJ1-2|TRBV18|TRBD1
CASSPTGQGAVGYTF
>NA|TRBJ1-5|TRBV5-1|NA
CASSLQGDNQPQHF
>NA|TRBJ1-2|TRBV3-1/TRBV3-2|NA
CASSQSNSYGYTF
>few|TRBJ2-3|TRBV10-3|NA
CATRSRGSSTDTQYF
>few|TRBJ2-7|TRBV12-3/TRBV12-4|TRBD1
CASHGQGAYEQYF
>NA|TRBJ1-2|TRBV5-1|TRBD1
CASSPDRALYGYTF
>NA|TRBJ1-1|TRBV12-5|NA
CASGLGQGRDTEAFF
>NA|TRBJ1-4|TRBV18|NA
CASSPWQGHEKLFF
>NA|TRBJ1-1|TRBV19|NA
CASSYEWLLGDLTTEAFF
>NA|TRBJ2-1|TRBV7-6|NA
CASSLAETRVNEQFF
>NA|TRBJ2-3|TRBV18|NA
CASSPSGSYPDTQYF
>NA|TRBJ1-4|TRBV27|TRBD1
CASSLSPGQPNEKLFF
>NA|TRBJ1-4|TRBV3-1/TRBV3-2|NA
CASSQDRVSEKLFF
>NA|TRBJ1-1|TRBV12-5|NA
CASAPDSGAEAFF